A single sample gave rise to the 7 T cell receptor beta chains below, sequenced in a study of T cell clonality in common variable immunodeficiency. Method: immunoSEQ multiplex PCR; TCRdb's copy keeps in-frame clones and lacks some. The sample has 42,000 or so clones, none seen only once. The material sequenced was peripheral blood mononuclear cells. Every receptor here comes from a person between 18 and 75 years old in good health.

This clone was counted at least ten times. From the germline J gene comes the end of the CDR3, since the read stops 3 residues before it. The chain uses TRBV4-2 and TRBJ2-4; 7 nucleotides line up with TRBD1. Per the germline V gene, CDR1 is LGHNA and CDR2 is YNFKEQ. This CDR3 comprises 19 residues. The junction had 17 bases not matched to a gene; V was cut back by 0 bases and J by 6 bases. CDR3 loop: CASSQDQGGRDRASNIQYF. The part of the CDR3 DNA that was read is TGTGCCAGCAGCCAAGATCAAGGGGGCCGGGACCGAGCCTCAAACATT.

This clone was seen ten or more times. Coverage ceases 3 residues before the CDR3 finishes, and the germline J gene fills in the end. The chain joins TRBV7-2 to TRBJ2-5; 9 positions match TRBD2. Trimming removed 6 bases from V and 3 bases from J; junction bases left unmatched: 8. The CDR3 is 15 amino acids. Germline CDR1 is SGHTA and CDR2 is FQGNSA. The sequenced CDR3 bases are TGTGCCAGCAGGCGACTAGCGGCAGGAGAAGAGACC. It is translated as CASRRLAAGEET. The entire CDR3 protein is CASRRLAAGEETQYF.

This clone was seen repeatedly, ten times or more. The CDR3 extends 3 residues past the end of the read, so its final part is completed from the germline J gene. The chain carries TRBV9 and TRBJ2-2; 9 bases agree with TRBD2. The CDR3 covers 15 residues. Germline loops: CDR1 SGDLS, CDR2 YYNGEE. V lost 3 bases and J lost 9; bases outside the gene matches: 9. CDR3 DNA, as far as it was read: TGTGCCAGCAGCGCTCCCGGGACTAGCCCCCGGGAG. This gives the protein CASSAPGTSPRE. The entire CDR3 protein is CASSAPGTSPRELFF.

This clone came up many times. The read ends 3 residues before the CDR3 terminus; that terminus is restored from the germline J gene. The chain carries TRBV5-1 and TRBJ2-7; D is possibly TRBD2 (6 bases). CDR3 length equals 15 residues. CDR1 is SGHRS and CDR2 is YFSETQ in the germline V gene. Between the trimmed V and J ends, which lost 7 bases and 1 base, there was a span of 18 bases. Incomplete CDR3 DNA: TGCGCCAGCTCACGGGACGGGGGTTCGTCCTACGAG. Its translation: CASSRDGGSSYE. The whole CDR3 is CASSRDGGSSYEQYF.

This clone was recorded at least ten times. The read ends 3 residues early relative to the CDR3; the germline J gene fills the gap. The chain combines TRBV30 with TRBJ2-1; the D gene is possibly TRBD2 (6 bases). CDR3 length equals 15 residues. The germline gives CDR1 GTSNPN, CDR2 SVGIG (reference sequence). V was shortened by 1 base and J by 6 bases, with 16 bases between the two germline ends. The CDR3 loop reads CAWSGRSSGFNEQFF. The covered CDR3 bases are TGTGCCTGGAGTGGTCGTAGTAGCGGCTTCAATGAG.

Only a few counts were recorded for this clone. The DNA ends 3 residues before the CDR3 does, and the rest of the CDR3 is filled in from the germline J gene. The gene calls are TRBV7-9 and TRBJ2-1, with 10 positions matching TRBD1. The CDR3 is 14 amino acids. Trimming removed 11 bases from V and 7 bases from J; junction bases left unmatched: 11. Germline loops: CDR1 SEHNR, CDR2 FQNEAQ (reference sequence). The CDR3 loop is CAPGRDRGKNEQFF. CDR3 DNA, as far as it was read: TGTGCCCCCGGAAGGGACAGGGGTAAGAATGAG.

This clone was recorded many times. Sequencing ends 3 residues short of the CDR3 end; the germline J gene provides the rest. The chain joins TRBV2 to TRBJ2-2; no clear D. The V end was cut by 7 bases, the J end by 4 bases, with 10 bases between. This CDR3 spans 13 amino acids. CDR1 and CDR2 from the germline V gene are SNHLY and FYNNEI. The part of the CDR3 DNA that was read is TGTGCCAGCACTTGGGCGTTCACCGGGGAG. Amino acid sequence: CASTWAFTGE. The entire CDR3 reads CASTWAFTGELFF. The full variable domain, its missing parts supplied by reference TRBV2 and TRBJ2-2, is EPEVTQTPSHQVTQMGQEVILRCVPISNHLYFYWYRQILGQKVEFLVSFYNNEISEKSEIFDDQFSVERPDGSNFTLKIRSTKLEDSAMYFCASTWAFTGELFFGEGSRLTVL.